The next 24 T cell receptor beta chains were all read from a single sample in a study of blood T cell repertoires in COVID-19. Assay used: immunoSEQ multiplex PCR; TCRdb lists only in-frame clones, some missing. The data show fewer than 55,000 clones, about 81% seen once. Sequencing was done on a sample of peripheral blood. The receptors come from a woman of 80 years or more with COVID-19, enrolled during active disease.

The V gene is TRBV10-3, the J gene TRBJ2-2; D is possibly TRBD2 (7 bases). Trimming removed 0 bases at V and 5 bases at J, with 13 bases between. Germline CDR1 and CDR2: ENHRY and SYGVKD. This CDR3 is 16 amino acids long. As DNA, the CDR3 is TGTGCCATCAGTGAGTCAGGGGGAGGGCCGACCGGGGAGCTGTTTTTT. This encodes CAISESGGGPTGELFF.

V gene TRBV7-8 combines with J gene TRBJ1-5; TRBD1 aligns across 7 bases. The CDR3 loop spans 14 amino acids. Germline assignment: CDR1 SGHVS and CDR2 FQNEAQ. Losses at the gene ends were 1 base for V and 6 bases for J; bases not matched to a gene: 3. The CDR3 DNA reads as TGTGCCAGCAGCTTAGAGACAGGGTTTCAGCCCCAGCATTTT. Amino acids: CASSLETGFQPQHF.

The rearrangement links TRBV10-3 to TRBJ2-1; TRBD1 matches at 8 bases. After removal of 3 bases from V and 0 bases from J, the junction contained 4 bases not matched to a gene. The V gene's germline CDR1 is ENHRY and CDR2 SYGVKD. The CDR3 consists of 16 residues. The CDR3 coding sequence is TGTGCCATCAGTGAAGGGCAGGGGGCCTCCTACAATGAGCAGTTCTTC. Translated, it gives CAISEGQGASYNEQFF.

Only one count was recorded for this clone. The chain has TRBV7-9 and TRBJ1-4; D is unresolved. Germline loops: CDR1 SEHNR, CDR2 FQNEAQ (reference sequence). There are 16 residues in the CDR3. V was shortened by 1 base and J by 5 bases, with 14 bases between the two germline ends. The CDR3 loop reads CASSLVRSPRNEKLFF. The DNA of the CDR3 is TGTGCCAGCAGCTTAGTAAGGAGTCCAAGGAATGAAAAACTGTTTTTT.

The chain carries TRBV19 and TRBJ2-6, with D possibly being TRBD1 (6 bases). Trimming took off 7 bases at V and 3 bases at J, with 10 bases between the two ends. Germline CDR1 is LNHDA and CDR2 is SQIVND (reference sequence). This CDR3 contains 14 residues. CDR3 DNA: TGTGCCAGTAAAGGCAGGGGTGGGGCCAACGTCCTGACTTTC. This sequence encodes CASKGRGGANVLTF. Variable domain in full (rest from reference TRBV19 and TRBJ2-6): DGGITQSPKYLFRKEGQNVTLSCEQNLNHDAMYWYRQDPGQGLRLIYYSQIVNDFQKGDIAEGYSVSREKKESFPLTVTSAQKNPTAFYLCASKGRGGANVLTFGAGSRLTVL.

This chain uses TRBV15 with TRBJ1-5, with D possibly matching TRBD1 (5 bases). V lost 3 bases, J lost 3 bases, and 18 bases lay in between. This CDR3 comprises 17 residues. Germline CDR1 reads LNHNV; CDR2 reads YYDKDF (reference sequence). Here the CDR3 reads CATSRGVGGVNNQPQHF. DNA for the CDR3: TGTGCCACCAGCAGGGGGGTCGGGGGGGTTAACAATCAGCCCCAGCATTTT. The full variable domain, rest sourced from reference TRBV15 and TRBJ1-5, is DAMVIQNPRYQVTQFGKPVTLSCSQTLNHNVMYWYQQKSSQAPKLLFHYYDKDFNNEADTPDNFQSRRPNTSFCFLDIRSPGLGDTAMYLCATSRGVGGVNNQPQHFGDGTRLSIL.

This clone was recorded once. The gene calls are TRBV6-2 or TRBV6-3 and TRBJ2-1; maybe TRBD2 (6 bases). From germline, CDR1 is MNHEY and CDR2 SVGEGT. Trimming cost V 1 base and J 6 bases, with 13 bases left between them. The CDR3 extends over 15 amino acids. The CDR3 reads CASSYWSGESNEQFF. For the CDR3, the DNA is TGTGCCAGCAGTTACTGGTCGGGAGAAAGCAATGAGCAGTTCTTC.

The J gene is TRBJ2-7, the V gene TRBV28; the D gene is possibly TRBD1 (6 bases). The V and J ends lost 2 bases and 5 bases respectively, with 13 bases between them. Germline CDR1 and CDR2: MDHEN and SYDVKM. The CDR3 runs to 14 residues. The CDR3 coding sequence is TGTGCCAGCAGTTTAAGTGGCCAGGGGAACGAGCAGTACTTC. Its protein product is CASSLSGQGNEQYF.

The chain is built from TRBV19 and TRBJ2-5; 12 positions match TRBD2. V was pared by 5 bases and J by 2 bases, with 3 bases of the junction left unmatched. The CDR3 totals 15 residues. Germline V lookup: CDR1 LNHDA, CDR2 SQIVND (reference sequence). CDR3 loop: CASSSGLAGQETQYF. The CDR3 bases are TGTGCCAGTAGTTCCGGACTAGCGGGGCAAGAGACCCAGTACTTC. The full variable domain, its missing parts supplied by reference TRBV19 and TRBJ2-5, is DGGITQSPKYLFRKEGQNVTLSCEQNLNHDAMYWYRQDPGQGLRLIYYSQIVNDFQKGDIAEGYSVSREKKESFPLTVTSAQKNPTAFYLCASSSGLAGQETQYFGPGTRLLVL.

This chain joins TRBV7-8 and TRBJ2-2, with TRBD1 as a possible D gene (6 bases). This CDR3 spans 15 amino acids. Trimming left V 5 bases short and J 3 bases short, with 13 bases between. Germline CDR1 SGHVS, CDR2 FQNEAQ. The CDR3 protein is CASSQLQGYTGELFF. In nucleotides, the CDR3 is TGTGCCAGCAGCCAACTACAGGGATACACCGGGGAGCTGTTTTTT.

The chain combines TRBV19 with TRBJ2-5; TRBD2 agrees at 16 bases. V dropped 5 bases and J dropped 5; count of bases not matched to a gene: 5. The CDR3 spans 16 residues. In germline, CDR1 is LNHDA, CDR2 SQIVND (reference sequence). In DNA form, the CDR3 reads TGTGCCAGTAGTGGGACTAGCGGGAGGGTCAGTGAGACCCAGTACTTC. Encoded protein: CASSGTSGRVSETQYF.

V is TRBV5-1 and J is TRBJ2-7, with D perhaps matching TRBD2 (6 bases). This CDR3 spans 15 amino acids. Germline CDR1 is SGHRS and CDR2 is YFSETQ. Deletions cut 4 bases from V and 1 base from J, with 15 bases between. CDR3: CASSEVPGLSYEQYF. Written as DNA, the CDR3 is TGCGCCAGCAGCGAAGTTCCGGGACTGTCCTACGAGCAGTACTTC.

This chain joins TRBV29-1 and TRBJ1-2; TRBD1 agrees at 7 bases. The junction had 4 bases not matched to a gene; V was cut back by 4 bases and J by 8 bases. Germline values: CDR1 SQVTM, CDR2 ANQGSEA. The CDR3 consists of 11 residues. The CDR3 protein is CSVGQGGGYTF. The CDR3 region has the DNA TGCAGCGTTGGACAGGGAGGCGGCTACACCTTC.

This chain uses TRBV5-5 with TRBJ2-7, with no clear D. The germline V gene encodes CDR1 SGHKS and CDR2 YYEKEE (reference sequence). The CDR3 runs 13 residues. Trimming took off 2 bases at V and 3 bases at J, with 9 bases between the two ends. CDR3 loop: CASSFNRNYEQYF. The CDR3 nucleotides read TGTGCCAGCAGCTTTAACAGAAACTACGAGCAGTACTTC.

This clone was seen a single time. Other DNA sequences in the same sample also yield this CDR3. The J gene is TRBJ1-5, the V gene TRBV19; a weak D match, TRBD1 (6 bases). The CDR3 runs to 15 residues. Between the trimmed V and J ends, which lost 1 base and 1 base, there was a span of 8 bases. CDR1 is LNHDA, CDR2 SQIVND, per germline (reference sequence). CDR3 DNA sequence: TGTGCCAGTAGTATAGGGGGGGGCAGCAATCAGCCCCAGCATTTT. Its translation is CASSIGGGSNQPQHF.

The J gene is TRBJ2-7, the V gene TRBV6-5; 10 positions match TRBD1. J gave up 7 bases and V 8 bases, and 8 bases lay outside the gene matches. The CDR3 has 13 residues. The germline V gene has CDR1 MNHEY and CDR2 SVGAGI. CDR3 region: CASVLDRGDEQYF. The CDR3 DNA reads TGTGCCAGCGTCCTGGACAGGGGGGATGAGCAGTACTTC.

The V and J genes are TRBV7-9 and TRBJ2-7; a weak D match, TRBD1 (5 bases). The CDR3 sequence is 14 residues long. Trimming cost V 1 base and J 2 bases, with 9 bases left between them. Germline assignment: CDR1 SEHNR and CDR2 FQNEAQ (reference sequence). DNA for the CDR3: TGTGCCAGCAGCTTAGAGGGGCTCACCTACGAGCAGTACTTC. Translating it yields CASSLEGLTYEQYF.

The rearrangement links TRBV30 to TRBJ2-7; D uncertain. CDR3 length: 13 residues. V lost 2 bases, J lost 4 bases, and 12 bases lay in between. Germline V gene lookup returns CDR1 GTSNPN and CDR2 SVGIG (reference sequence). CDR3 protein: CAWSYGETYEQYF. The CDR3 DNA follows: TGTGCCTGGAGTTATGGCGAGACATACGAGCAGTACTTC.

The chain combines TRBV19 with TRBJ2-1, with 14 bases identical to TRBD2. The J segment lost 10 bases and the V segment lost 6 bases, leaving 5 bases of the junction unmatched. This CDR3 spans 14 amino acids. Germline V gives CDR1 LNHDA, CDR2 SQIVND (reference sequence). The CDR3 DNA sequence: TGTGCCAGTAGACGGAGGACTAGCGGGAGGGAGCAGTTCTTC. It yields the protein CASRRRTSGREQFF.

This clone has just one count. The rearrangement uses TRBV5-4 and TRBJ2-7; 9 bases map to TRBD2. Germline CDR1 and CDR2: SGHNT and YYREEE (reference sequence). The CDR3 sequence is 14 residues long. The ends lost 6 bases at V and 6 bases at J; junction bases unmatched: 10. The CDR3 sequence is CASTSGRTLGEQYF. In DNA form, the CDR3 reads TGTGCCAGCACGAGCGGGAGGACGCTCGGCGAGCAGTACTTC.

The rearrangement uses TRBV5-5 and TRBJ2-1; tentatively, D is TRBD2 (5 bases). V lost 0 bases, J lost 8 bases, and 9 bases lay in between. The CDR3 length is 13 residues. The V gene's germline CDR1 is SGHKS and CDR2 YYEKEE (reference sequence). CDR3 amino acids: CASSLGESDEQFF. Written as DNA, the CDR3 is TGTGCCAGCAGCTTGGGGGAGAGCGATGAGCAGTTCTTC.

V gene TRBV11-2 combines with J gene TRBJ2-7; a possible D gene is TRBD1 (6 bases). CDR1 is SGHAT, CDR2 FQNNGV, per germline. The CDR3 totals 14 residues. Trimming took 0 bases from V and 6 from J, leaving 12 bases between them. CDR3: CASSLDLRGREQYF. The CDR3 coding sequence is TGTGCCAGCAGCTTAGATCTCAGGGGCCGCGAGCAGTACTTC.

The chain employs TRBV28 and TRBJ2-7; no definite D call. From germline, CDR1 is MDHEN and CDR2 SYDVKM. This CDR3 spans 11 amino acids. Trimming removed 3 bases from V and 7 bases from J, with 7 bases in between. The DNA of the CDR3 is TGTGCCAGCAGTTTTGTGTCTGAGCAGTACTTC. Translating it yields CASSFVSEQYF.

The chain uses TRBV10-2 and TRBJ2-3; 10 nucleotides agree with TRBD2. The J segment lost 0 bases and the V segment lost 7 bases, leaving 4 bases of the junction unmatched. CDR1 and CDR2 (germline): WSHSY, SAAADI. This CDR3 region has 15 residues. The CDR3 here is CASKLAGFSTDTQYF. CDR3 DNA sequence: TGCGCCAGCAAACTAGCGGGGTTTAGCACAGATACGCAGTATTTT.